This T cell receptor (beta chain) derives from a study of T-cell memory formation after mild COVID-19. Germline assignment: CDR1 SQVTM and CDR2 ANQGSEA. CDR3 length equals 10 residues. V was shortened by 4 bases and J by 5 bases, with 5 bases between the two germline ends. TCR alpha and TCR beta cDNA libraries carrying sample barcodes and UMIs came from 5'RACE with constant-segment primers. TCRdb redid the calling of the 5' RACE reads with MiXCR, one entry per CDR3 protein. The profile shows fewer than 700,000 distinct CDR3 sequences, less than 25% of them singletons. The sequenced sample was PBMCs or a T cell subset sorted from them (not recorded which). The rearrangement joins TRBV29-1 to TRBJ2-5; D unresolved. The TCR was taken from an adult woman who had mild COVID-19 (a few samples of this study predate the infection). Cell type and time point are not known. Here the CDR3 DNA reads TGCAGCGTTGTATCGGAGACCCAGTACTTC. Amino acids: CSVVSETQYF.